These T cell receptor beta chains were read from a single sample in a study of beta chain features in type 1 diabetes. Some clones are missing from TCRdb's copy, which holds only in-frame ones; the method was immunoSEQ multiplex PCR. Among roughly 150,000 clones, 7.5% to 10% were seen once, and the ten largest hold about 2.5%. Source material: central memory CD4+ T cells from blood. Source of these receptors: a woman aged 18-29 years in good health. Both conserved end residues are part of each CDR3. D genes are given only for firm matches. The listing skips clone size in some rows; elsewhere it reads once, few, many or a size class.

J	D	size	V	CDR3	DNA
TRBJ1-4	TRBD1	few	TRBV4-3	CASSPTGGNEKLFF	TGCGCCAGCAGCCCGACAGGGGGGAATGAAAAACTGTTTTTT
TRBJ2-2	-	many	TRBV18	CASSPPNIRQTTGELFF	TGTGCCAGCTCACCACCGAACATCCGACAGACCACCGGGGAGCTGTTTTTT
TRBJ2-1	-	-	TRBV30	CACGSSYNEQFF	TGTGCCTGCGGTAGCTCCTACAATGAGCAGTTCTTC
TRBJ2-3	TRBD1	few	TRBV2	CASRRDRAYRTDTQYF	TGTGCCAGCAGAAGGGACAGGGCTTACCGCACAGATACGCAGTATTTT
TRBJ1-5	-	-	TRBV4-1	CASSHPGQLHQPQHF	TGCGCCAGCAGCCACCCCGGACAGTTACATCAGCCCCAGCATTTT
TRBJ1-1	TRBD1	few	TRBV27	CASSRWTGSFAAFF	TGTGCCAGCAGTCGTTGGACAGGGAGTTTCGCAGCTTTCTTT
TRBJ2-3	TRBD2	-	TRBV10-2	CASSSAGGEDTQYF	TGCGCCAGCAGTTCAGCGGGAGGTGAAGATACGCAGTATTTT
TRBJ1-2	TRBD1	few	TRBV9	CASSILGQANYGYTF	TGTGCCAGCAGCATTTTGGGACAGGCTAACTATGGCTACACCTTC
TRBJ1-4	-	-	TRBV11-3	CASSLGAGEKLFF	TGTGCCAGCAGCCTGGGCGCAGGTGAAAAACTGTTTTTT
TRBJ2-7	TRBD1	-	TRBV11-3	CASSGTGSYEQYF	TGTGCCAGCAGCGGGACAGGGAGCTACGAGCAGTACTTC
TRBJ2-7	-	-	TRBV6-1	CASSETPVPYEQYF	TGTGCCAGCAGTGAAACTCCCGTCCCCTACGAGCAGTACTTC
TRBJ2-6	-	few	TRBV7-3	CASSSPVRPANWANVLTF	TGTGCCAGCAGCTCTCCGGTGAGGCCGGCCAACTGGGCCAACGTCCTGACTTTC
TRBJ2-3	TRBD2	-	TRBV10-3	CAISETSGGDTQYF	TGTGCCATCAGTGAGACTAGCGGGGGCGATACGCAGTATTTT
TRBJ1-3	-	-	TRBV7-2	CASSLDGGISGNTIYF	TGTGCCAGCAGCTTAGACGGGGGGATCTCTGGAAACACCATATATTTT
TRBJ1-3	-	-	TRBV5-1	CASSLGGVSSGNTIYF	TGCGCCAGCAGCTTGGGAGGTGTGAGCTCTGGAAACACCATATATTTT
TRBJ2-7	-	-	TRBV19	CASSQRYGYEQYF	TGTGCCAGTAGTCAGCGGTACGGGTACGAGCAGTACTTC
TRBJ1-1	-	-	TRBV2	CASSDGRGTEAFF	TGTGCCAGCAGTGACGGGAGGGGCACTGAAGCTTTCTTT
TRBJ1-5	-	-	TRBV10-3	CAIGLGLNQPQHF	TGTGCCATCGGTCTTGGGCTCAATCAGCCCCAGCATTTT
TRBJ2-3	-	-	TRBV9	CASSPGTGADTQYF	TGTGCCAGCAGCCCTGGGACGGGGGCAGATACGCAGTATTTT
TRBJ1-1	-	-	TRBV5-1	CASSVVGGLEAFF	TGCGCCAGCAGCGTTGTGGGGGGGCTAGAAGCTTTCTTT
TRBJ2-3	TRBD2	-	TRBV18	CASSLSGREAQYF	TGTGCCAGCTCACTCAGCGGGAGGGAGGCGCAGTATTTT
TRBJ2-5	-	few	TRBV4-1	CASSQEGTGEETQYF	TGCGCCAGCAGCCAAGAGGGAACAGGAGAAGAGACCCAGTACTTC
TRBJ2-7	-	-	TRBV30	CAWSVGGVLYEQYF	TGTGCCTGGAGTGTAGGGGGAGTCTTGTACGAGCAGTACTTC
TRBJ1-1	TRBD1	few	TRBV18	CASSRTGNTEAFF	TGTGCCAGCTCGCGGACAGGGAACACTGAAGCTTTCTTT
TRBJ2-1	TRBD2	few	TRBV5-1	CASSLGGTSGSENEQFF	TGCGCCAGCAGCTTGGGGGGGACTAGCGGGAGTGAAAATGAGCAGTTCTTC
TRBJ2-7	-	few	TRBV28	CASSPRDFTYEQYF	TGTGCCAGCAGTCCCCGGGACTTCACCTACGAGCAGTACTTC
TRBJ1-1	-	few	TRBV28	CASSLAAGYNTEAFF	TGTGCCAGCAGTTTGGCTGCAGGTTATAACACTGAAGCTTTCTTT
TRBJ2-1	-	few	TRBV11-2	CASSLPVRNEQFF	TGTGCCAGCAGCTTGCCCGTCAGAAATGAGCAGTTCTTC
TRBJ2-7	TRBD1	-	TRBV19	CASSATGASDEQYF	TGTGCCAGTAGTGCGACAGGGGCTTCCGACGAGCAGTACTTC
TRBJ1-1	-	few	TRBV5-1	CASSLAGQRGTEAFF	TGCGCCAGCAGCTTGGCCGGACAGCGGGGCACTGAAGCTTTCTTT
TRBJ1-2	-	few	TRBV2	CASSEEGYGYTF	TGTGCCAGCAGTGAGGAGGGTTATGGCTACACCTTC
TRBJ2-5	-	-	TRBV5-1	CASSLDGVTKETQYF	TGCGCCAGCAGCTTGGACGGGGTTACCAAAGAGACCCAGTACTTC
TRBJ1-5	TRBD1	-	TRBV2	CASKGQGVQPQHF	TGTGCCAGCAAGGGACAGGGCGTTCAGCCCCAGCATTTT
TRBJ2-5	TRBD2	few	TRBV9	CASSVVPSGNQETQYF	TGTGCCAGCAGCGTAGTCCCTAGCGGTAACCAAGAGACCCAGTACTTC
TRBJ2-1	TRBD2	-	TRBV5-1	CASSLTAGGSYNEQFF	TGCGCCAGCAGCTTGACAGCGGGAGGATCATACAATGAGCAGTTCTTC
TRBJ2-7	-	few	TRBV16	CASSQFEGRTYEQYF	TGTGCCAGCAGCCAATTTGAGGGAAGGACCTACGAGCAGTACTTC
TRBJ2-6	-	few	TRBV7-9	CASSLGGGGANVLTF	TGTGCCAGCAGCTTAGGCGGCGGTGGGGCCAACGTCCTGACTTTC
TRBJ2-3	-	few	TRBV5-1	CASSLGQDTDTQYF	TGCGCCAGCAGCTTGGGACAGGACACAGATACGCAGTATTTT
TRBJ2-1	-	-	TRBV19	CASSESSYNEQFF	TGTGCCAGTAGTGAGAGCTCCTACAATGAGCAGTTCTTC
TRBJ2-1	-	few	TRBV13	CASSELWAGHGNEQFF	TGTGCCAGCAGCGAACTGTGGGCGGGCCACGGGAATGAGCAGTTCTTC
TRBJ2-5	-	few	TRBV7-6	CASSFNSEPRGGLQETQYF	TGTGCCAGCAGCTTTAACAGCGAACCACGGGGAGGCCTTCAAGAGACCCAGTACTTC
TRBJ1-5	-	-	TRBV19	CASSTFWGGAQPQHF	TGTGCCAGTAGTACCTTCTGGGGAGGCGCTCAGCCCCAGCATTTT